This TCR beta chain was sequenced in a study of PD-1 blockade in classical Hodgkin lymphoma. The CDR3 covers 16 residues. Germline CDR1 SGHTA, CDR2 FQGNSA. Trimming took off 5 bases at V and 2 bases at J, with 18 bases between the two ends. Sample time point: newly diagnosed, previously untreated cHL patient sample. Sequenced by immunoSEQ multiplex PCR; TCRdb stores in-frame clones only, minus some. The sample yields 15,000 to 20,000 clones, approximately 84% seen once. The TCR comes from a human donor with classical Hodgkin lymphoma. The chain joins TRBV7-2 to TRBJ2-5, with D maybe TRBD2 (7 bases). Sequenced material: peripheral blood mononuclear cells (PBMCs). The chain's CDR3 is CASSRRGAGAQETQYF. The CDR3 DNA reads as TGTGCCAGCAGCCGCCGGGGGGCGGGAGCACAAGAGACCCAGTACTTC.